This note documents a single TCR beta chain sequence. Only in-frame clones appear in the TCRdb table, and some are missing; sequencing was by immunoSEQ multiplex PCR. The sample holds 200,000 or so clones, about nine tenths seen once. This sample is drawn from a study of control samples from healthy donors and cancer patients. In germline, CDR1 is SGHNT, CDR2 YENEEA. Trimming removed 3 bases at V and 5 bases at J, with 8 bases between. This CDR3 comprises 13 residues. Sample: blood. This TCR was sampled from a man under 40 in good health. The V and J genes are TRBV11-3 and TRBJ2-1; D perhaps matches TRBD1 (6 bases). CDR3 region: CASSFPGDNEQFF. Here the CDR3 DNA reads TGTGCCAGCAGCTTCCCAGGGGACAATGAGCAGTTCTTC.